Shown below are 26 T cell receptor beta chains from a single sample sequenced in a study of metastatic and nonmetastatic thyroid tumors. TCRdb reprocessed the PCR reads using MiXCR. The repertoire has 30,000 to 35,000 clones, 25% to 35% of them found once; the top ten carry less than 9.5%. Ahead of thyroid surgery, no patient had received treatment of any kind. The source material was blood. Source of these receptors: a female donor with papillary thyroid cancer or a benign thyroid nodule (not recorded which). Some clones in this sample may be carry-over from other donors' samples.

By sample share, this clone is medium-sized. V and J are TRBV4-1 and TRBJ1-5; TRBD1 aligns across 9 bases. Per the germline V gene, CDR1 is MGHRA and CDR2 is YSYEKL. This CDR3 has 16 amino acids. V trimming: 0 bases; J trimming: 6 bases; junction bases outside the gene matches: 6. CDR3 nucleotides: TGCGCCAGCAGCCAAGATCGGGACAGGGTATTTCAGCCCCAGCATTTT. It yields the protein CASSQDRDRVFQPQHF.

This chain joins TRBV27 and TRBJ1-2, with TRBD1 as a possible D gene (6 bases). V was pared by 6 bases and J by 5 bases, with 7 bases between. The germline gives CDR1 MNHEY, CDR2 SMNVEV (reference sequence). This CDR3 is 11 amino acids long. This chain's CDR3 is CASSGQYGYTF. CDR3 coding DNA: TGTGCCAGCAGCGGACAGTATGGCTACACCTTC.

Worth noting for this clone: As the CDR3 is not closed by the conserved phenylalanine or tryptophan, this likely results from a read error. The DNA is omitted, as the CDR3 cannot be located on it reliably, and the CDR3 follows TCRdb's listing. The chain is built from TRBV7-2 and TRBJ1-3. The CDR3 has 14 amino acids, counting both end residues. Germline values: CDR1 SGHTA, CDR2 FQGNSA. The CDR3 protein is CASSPTRRTYTLYL.

This clone has just a few counts. The V call is TRBV6-1, the J call TRBJ1-1, with TRBD1 as a possible D gene (6 bases). V gave up 7 bases and J gave up 3 bases, with 15 bases separating them. The CDR3 is 14 residues long. The V gene's germline CDR1 is MNHNS and CDR2 SASEGT. The chain's CDR3 is CASILRRTDTEAFF. As DNA, the CDR3 is TGTGCCAGCATCCTCAGGAGGACAGACACTGAAGCTTTCTTT.

This clone was observed at least ten times. This sequence joins TRBV4-2 and TRBJ2-6; D gene uncertain. The germline gives CDR1 LGHNA, CDR2 YNFKEQ. CDR3 length equals 15 residues. The V end lost 3 bases, the J end lost 0 bases, and 6 bases lay between the germline ends. The CDR3 region has the DNA TGTGCCAGCAGCCATTACGACTCTGGGGCCAACGTCCTGACTTTC. This translates into CASSHYDSGANVLTF.

In its sample, this clone was seen once. The V call is TRBV20-1, the J call TRBJ1-3; D remains ambiguous. CDR3 length: 13 residues. V lost 3 bases and J 4 bases, leaving 10 bases between the germline ends. CDR1 is DFQATT, CDR2 SNEGSKA, per germline (reference sequence). The CDR3 region is CSASPGTGNTIYF. The CDR3 DNA sequence: TGCAGTGCTAGTCCGGGAACCGGAAACACCATATATTTT.

Only a few counts were recorded for this clone. The genes are TRBV6-2 or TRBV6-3 and TRBJ2-7; 11 nucleotides line up with TRBD2. This CDR3 is built from 14 residues. Per the germline V gene, CDR1 is MNHEY and CDR2 is SVGEGT. Trimming at V came to 2 bases and at J to 3 bases, leaving 0 bases not matched to a gene. The CDR3 nucleotides read TGTGCCAGCAGTTACACTAGCGGGAGCTACGAGCAGTACTTC. Encoded protein: CASSYTSGSYEQYF.

This clone was seen once. The V gene is TRBV3-1, the J gene TRBJ2-7; D may correspond to TRBD1 or TRBD2 (6 bases each). V was pared by 4 bases and J by 5 bases, with 15 bases between. Germline V gene data show CDR1 as LGHDT and CDR2 as YNNKEL (reference sequence). The CDR3 spans 14 residues. CDR3 in amino acids: CASSLSGRDNEQYF. The CDR3 DNA reads as TGTGCCAGCAGCCTTAGCGGTCGGGACAACGAGCAGTACTTC.

This chain links TRBV29-1 with TRBJ2-7, with 11 bases fitting TRBD1. This CDR3 is built from 13 residues. J lost 6 bases, V lost 4 bases, and 5 bases had no gene match. Looked up from germline, CDR1 is SQVTM and CDR2 is ANQGSEA. The CDR3 loop reads CSVVGQGASEQYF. In DNA, the CDR3 is TGCAGCGTTGTAGGACAGGGGGCTTCCGAGCAGTACTTC.

This clone was seen at least ten times. The chain recombines TRBV28 with TRBJ1-4; TRBD1 aligns across 7 bases. The CDR3 totals 14 residues. The V segment lost 5 bases and the J segment 8 bases; nucleotides outside the gene matches: 8. CDR1 MDHEN and CDR2 SYDVKM come from the germline V gene. The CDR3: CASSGTGEEEKLFF. The CDR3 DNA follows: TGTGCCAGCAGTGGCACAGGGGAAGAGGAAAAACTGTTTTTT.

This clone is labeled medium-sized. V is TRBV20-1 and J is TRBJ1-2, with unresolved D. Trimming stripped 4 bases from V and 0 bases from J, with 15 bases between. The CDR3 length is 15 residues. In germline, CDR1 is DFQATT, CDR2 SNEGSKA (reference sequence). In DNA form, the CDR3 reads TGCAGTGCTAACCCCACCCCCGGTCCTAACTATGGCTACACCTTC. This gives the protein CSANPTPGPNYGYTF.

This clone is labeled as medium-sized. The chain couples TRBV28 to TRBJ2-7; no definite D call. Per germline, CDR1 MDHEN and CDR2 SYDVKM. The V end was cut by 2 bases, the J end by 2 bases, with 7 bases between. CDR3 length: 13 residues. CDR3 nucleotide sequence: TGTGCCAGCAGTTTAACCCAACCCTACGAGCAGTACTTC. It encodes CASSLTQPYEQYF.

By share, this clone counts as medium-sized. The rearrangement joins TRBV12-3 or TRBV12-4 to TRBJ2-7, with 7 bases lining up with TRBD1. The CDR3 covers 15 residues. The junction had 7 bases not matched to a gene; V was cut back by 3 bases and J by 2 bases. This chain's CDR3 is CASSLKAGGPYEQYF. The DNA for the CDR3 is TGTGCCAGCAGTTTGAAGGCAGGGGGACCCTACGAGCAGTACTTC.

This clone is classed as medium-sized. V gene TRBV27 combines with J gene TRBJ2-7; D unclear. Between the trimmed V and J ends, which lost 5 bases and 2 bases, there was a span of 13 bases. Looked up from germline, CDR1 is MNHEY and CDR2 is SMNVEV (reference sequence). The CDR3 is 14 amino acids. CDR3 amino acids: CASSPETNPYEQYF. The CDR3 DNA follows: TGTGCCAGCAGTCCCGAGACCAACCCCTACGAGCAGTACTTC.

There are a few counts of this clone. The genes are TRBV28 and TRBJ2-7; D possibly uses TRBD1 or TRBD2 (8 bases each). CDR3 length: 18 amino acids. Trimming left V 4 bases short and J 6 bases short, with 28 bases between. Germline-derived CDR1 and CDR2 are MDHEN and SYDVKM. The CDR3 sequence: CASSSYSGTGTVSSEQYF. CDR3 in DNA: TGTGCCAGCAGTTCCTATAGCGGGACAGGCACTGTGAGCTCCGAGCAGTACTTC.

The chain joins TRBV11-1 to TRBJ2-5; 9 positions agree with TRBD2. Losses at the gene ends were 5 bases for V and 5 bases for J; bases not matched to a gene: 9. The CDR3 totals 15 residues. Germline assignment: CDR1 SGHAT and CDR2 FQDESV (reference sequence). This chain's CDR3 is CASSHGAGGLETQYF. CDR3 nucleotides: TGTGCCAGCAGCCACGGGGCGGGGGGGCTTGAGACCCAGTACTTC.

The chain combines TRBV5-1 with TRBJ2-3; no clear D. V was cut by 0 bases and J by 3 bases, with 14 bases left in between. This CDR3 comprises 16 residues. Germline V gene data show CDR1 as SGHRS and CDR2 as YFSETQ. DNA for the CDR3: TGCGCCAGCAGCTTGGAGCAGGCCCTTAGGACAGATACGCAGTATTTT. It is translated as CASSLEQALRTDTQYF.

This clone was seen a single time. The chain links TRBV7-6 to TRBJ1-2, with 9 bases fitting TRBD1. V trimming: 6 bases; J trimming: 5 bases; junction bases outside the gene matches: 7. CDR3 length equals 14 residues. Germline V lookup: CDR1 SGHVS, CDR2 FNYEAQ. In nucleotides, the CDR3 is TGTGCCAGCAGACCCGGACAGGGGATATATGGCTACACCTTC. It translates to CASRPGQGIYGYTF. The full variable domain, with the rest looked up from reference TRBV7-6 and TRBJ1-2, is GAGVSQSPRYKVTKRGQDVALRCDPISGHVSLYWYRQALGQGPEFLTYFNYEAQQDKSGLPNDRFSAERPEGSISTLTIQRTEQRDSAMYRCASRPGQGIYGYTFGSGTRLTVV.

This clone was observed many times. The chain employs TRBV18 and TRBJ2-4; 9 nucleotides match TRBD2. V trimming: 6 bases; J trimming: 8 bases; junction bases outside the gene matches: 17. The CDR3 runs to 17 residues. Germline loops: CDR1 KGHSH, CDR2 LQKENI. CDR3 in DNA: TGTGCCAGCTCGCCCTACCCTAGCGGGGCCTCGGCGGACATTCAGTACTTC. This gives the protein CASSPYPSGASADIQYF.

On this clone: One junction end disagrees with the germline gene, perhaps due to a read error. The rearrangement links TRBV5-4 to TRBJ1-2; the D is unclear. There are 16 residues in the CDR3. The germline gives CDR1 SGHNT, CDR2 YYREEE (reference sequence). In DNA form, the CDR3 reads TGTGCAAGCAGCTTTCCTGGACGGCCCAGTGACGAGGGCTACACCTTC. Amino acid sequence: CASSFPGRPSDEGYTF.

The rearrangement uses TRBV2 and TRBJ2-1; 7 nucleotides agree with TRBD2. This CDR3 spans 15 amino acids. The germline gives CDR1 SNHLY, CDR2 FYNNEI. V dropped 1 base and J dropped 5; count of bases not matched to a gene: 5. CDR3 in DNA: TGTGCCAGCAGTGAAGATCGCGGGAGCGACAATGAGCAGTTCTTC. Protein: CASSEDRGSDNEQFF.

The chain combines TRBV5-1 with TRBJ2-3; 8 bases are a match to TRBD2. The germline V gene encodes CDR1 SGHRS and CDR2 YFSETQ. The CDR3 is 15 amino acids. V lost 9 bases and J lost 6; bases outside the gene matches: 15. CDR3 nucleotides: TGCGCCACCTCTCCGGGGACTAGTTTGATGGATACGCAGTATTTT. Its translation is CATSPGTSLMDTQYF.

By proportion, this clone is medium-sized. The chain combines TRBV6-4 with TRBJ1-1; no clear D. The CDR3 consists of 13 residues. Germline V gives CDR1 MRHNA, CDR2 SNTAGT. Between the trimmed V and J ends, which lost 6 bases and 1 base, there was a span of 9 bases. The CDR3 sequence is CASSRNENTEAFF. In nucleotides, the CDR3 is TGTGCCAGCAGCAGAAACGAGAACACTGAAGCTTTCTTT.

This clone is classed as medium-sized. The V call is TRBV28, the J call TRBJ1-6; 7 bases align to TRBD1. Unmatched junction bases numbered 4, after V lost 3 bases and J lost 5 bases. CDR3 size: 15 residues. Germline CDR1 MDHEN, CDR2 SYDVKM. CDR3 in amino acids: CASSFLGQDNSPLHF. Here the CDR3 DNA reads TGTGCCAGCAGTTTCCTAGGACAGGATAATTCACCCCTCCACTTT.

This clone was found a few times. The chain uses TRBV12-3 or TRBV12-4 and TRBJ1-2; 9 bases agree with TRBD1. CDR3 length: 13 amino acids. The trim removed 7 bases at V and 8 bases at J, leaving 8 bases unmatched. CDR3 amino acids: CASTNRGLGGYTF. The CDR3 nucleotides are TGTGCCAGCACTAACAGGGGGCTGGGGGGCTACACCTTC.

The gene calls are TRBV9 and TRBJ1-3; D not resolved. The V gene's germline CDR1 is SGDLS and CDR2 YYNGEE. The V and J ends lost 2 bases and 12 bases respectively, with 21 bases between them. The CDR3 loop spans 15 amino acids. The CDR3 DNA follows: TGTGCCAGCAGCGTGGCCGGGAGCTCTGGAGACATCATATATTTT. This sequence encodes CASSVAGSSGDIIYF.